The TCR beta chain described here comes from a study of Graves' ophthalmopathy and Graves' hyperthyroidism. Regarding the study as a whole: Ophthalmopathy progression cases were predicted by the model with about 70% sensitivity and 72.22% specificity. Thyroid clonotypes that were expanded above 0.001 frequency mostly also appeared in blood.

TCR beta CDR3 amplification used RNA transcripts. A first-round RT-PCR used HTBI primers, followed by a second-round multiplex PCR. TCRdb passed the multiplex PCR reads through MiXCR, listing each CDR3 protein once. The repertoire consists of around 1,200,000 distinct CDR3 sequences, with about 36% occurring once and the leading ten covering 8.5% to 14%. Germline CDR1 and CDR2: LGHNA and YSLEER. The CDR3 length is 15 residues. V lost 0 bases and J 1 base, leaving 10 bases between the germline ends. This clonotype was counted only a few times. The antigen remains undetermined. The sample was peripheral blood or thyroid tissue (not recorded which). The clonotype was recovered from an adult man with Graves' hyperthyroidism. The chain links TRBV4-3 to TRBJ2-7, with D hard to call. The CDR3 sequence: CASSQDHGRSYEQYF. The CDR3 bases are TGCGCCAGCAGCCAAGATCACGGCCGTTCCTACGAGCAGTACTTC.